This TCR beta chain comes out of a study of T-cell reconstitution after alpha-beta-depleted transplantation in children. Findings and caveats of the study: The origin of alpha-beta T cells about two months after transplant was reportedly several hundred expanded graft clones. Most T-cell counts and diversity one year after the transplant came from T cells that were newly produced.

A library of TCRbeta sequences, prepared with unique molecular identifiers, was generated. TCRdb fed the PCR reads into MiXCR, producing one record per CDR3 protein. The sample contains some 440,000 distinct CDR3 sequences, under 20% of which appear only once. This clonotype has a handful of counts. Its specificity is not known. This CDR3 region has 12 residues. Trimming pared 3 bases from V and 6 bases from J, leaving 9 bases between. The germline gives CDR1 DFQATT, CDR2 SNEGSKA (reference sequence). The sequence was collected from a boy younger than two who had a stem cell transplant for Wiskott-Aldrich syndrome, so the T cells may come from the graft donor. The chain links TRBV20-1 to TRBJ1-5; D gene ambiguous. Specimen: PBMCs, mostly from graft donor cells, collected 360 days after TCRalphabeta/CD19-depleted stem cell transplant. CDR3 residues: CSARVGSQPQHF. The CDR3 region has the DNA TGCAGTGCTAGGGTAGGGAGTCAGCCCCAGCATTTT.